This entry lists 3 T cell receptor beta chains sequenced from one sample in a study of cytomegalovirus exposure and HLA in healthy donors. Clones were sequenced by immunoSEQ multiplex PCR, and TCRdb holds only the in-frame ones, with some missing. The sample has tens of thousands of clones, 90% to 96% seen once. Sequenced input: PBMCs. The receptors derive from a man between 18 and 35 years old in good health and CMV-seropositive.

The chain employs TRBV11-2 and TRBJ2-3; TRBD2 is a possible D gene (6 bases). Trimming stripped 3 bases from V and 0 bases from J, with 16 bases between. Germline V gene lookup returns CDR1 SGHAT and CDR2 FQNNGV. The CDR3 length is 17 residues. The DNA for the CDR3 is TGTGCCAGCAGCTTTAGTCGGAGGGGACCTAGCACAGATACGCAGTATTTT. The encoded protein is CASSFSRRGPSTDTQYF.

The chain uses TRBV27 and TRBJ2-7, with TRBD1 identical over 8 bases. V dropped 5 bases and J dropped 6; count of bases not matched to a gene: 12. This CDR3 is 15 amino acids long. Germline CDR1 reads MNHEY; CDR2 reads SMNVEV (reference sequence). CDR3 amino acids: CASSPLTGDLSEQYF. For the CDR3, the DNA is TGTGCCAGCAGTCCCCTGACAGGGGATCTTTCCGAGCAGTACTTC.

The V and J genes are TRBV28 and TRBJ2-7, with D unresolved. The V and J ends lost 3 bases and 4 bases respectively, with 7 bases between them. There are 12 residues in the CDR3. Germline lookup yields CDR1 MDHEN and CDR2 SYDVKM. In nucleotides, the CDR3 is TGTGCCAGCAGTTTGGCTCGTTACGAGCAGTACTTC. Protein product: CASSLARYEQYF.